The 4 T cell receptor beta chains presented below share a single source sample, sequenced in a study of OX40 agonist ivuxolimab in advanced cancers. Method: immunoSEQ multiplex PCR; TCRdb's copy keeps in-frame clones and lacks some. Altogether 20,000 to 25,000 clones are present, 88% being singletons, with the ten largest covering approximately 35%. The specimen comprised CD4+ or CD8+ T cells sorted from blood, sampled in a trial of the OX40 agonist ivuxolimab. These receptors all come from an adult with an advanced solid tumor such as melanoma, head and neck, liver or kidney cancer.

This chain uses TRBV7-9 with TRBJ2-7; D not resolved. The CDR3 has 13 residues. V dropped 0 bases and J dropped 3 bases, with 6 bases sitting between them. Germline V lookup: CDR1 SEHNR, CDR2 FQNEAQ (reference sequence). The CDR3 DNA reads TGTGCCAGCAGCTTAGCTCCCCTCTACGAGCAGTACTTC. Amino acid sequence: CASSLAPLYEQYF.

This rearrangement joins TRBV5-1 to TRBJ2-7; D unclear. The CDR3 sequence is 15 residues long. Germline CDR1 reads SGHRS; CDR2 reads YFSETQ. The V gene lost 0 bases and the J gene lost 0 bases, with 10 bases spanning the gap. The CDR3 loop is CASSLDSHPSYEQYF. CDR3 coding DNA: TGCGCCAGCAGCTTGGATTCACACCCCTCCTACGAGCAGTACTTC.

This clone showed up just a few times. This chain connects TRBV2 to TRBJ2-7; possibly TRBD1 for D (6 bases). V was clipped by 3 bases and J by 5 bases, with 17 bases between them. The CDR3 covers 15 residues. Per germline, CDR1 SNHLY and CDR2 FYNNEI. Here the CDR3 DNA reads TGTGCCAGCAGTGACCCCGGGACACGGACCGACGAGCAGTACTTC. It is translated as CASSDPGTRTDEQYF.

The chain uses TRBV7-9 and TRBJ2-5; the D call may be TRBD1 or TRBD2 (5 bases each). TRBJ2-7 explains the end of the DNA better; the J call may be wrong. The CDR3 sequence is 16 residues long. CDR1 and CDR2 (germline): SEHNR, FQNEAQ (reference sequence). CDR3 protein: CASSSTRDGLSYEQYF. In DNA form, the CDR3 reads TGTGCCAGCAGCTCCACCCGGGACGGATTATCCTACGAGCAGTACTTC.